Sequencing of this TCR beta chain was carried out in a study of blood T cells in healthy people across ages. J lost 3 bases, V lost 3 bases, and 4 bases had no gene match. CDR3 length equals 16 residues. The V gene's germline CDR1 is SGHTA and CDR2 FQGNSA. The second PCR ran roughly 6 to 11 cycles with a sample-barcoded 5' primer and J-beta primers. TCRdb used MiXCR to reprocess the 5' RACE reads, holding one entry per CDR3 protein. The sample includes about 1.6 million distinct CDR3 sequences, around 36% of them seen just once. Findings of the study overall: A roughly linear age-dependent decrease characterized TCR beta diversity per million T cells.

There are many counts of this clonotype. Its antigen remains unknown. Total RNA extracted from each sample amounted to at least 6 micrograms. The clonotype was recovered from a woman aged 25 to 39 in good health. The chain uses TRBV7-2 and TRBJ2-1; 11 nucleotides agree with TRBD2. Sequencing was carried out using blood. The CDR3, as DNA: TGTGCCAGCAGCTTCTTAGCGGGAGGGCTCTACAATGAGCAGTTCTTC. This codes for CASSFLAGGLYNEQFF.